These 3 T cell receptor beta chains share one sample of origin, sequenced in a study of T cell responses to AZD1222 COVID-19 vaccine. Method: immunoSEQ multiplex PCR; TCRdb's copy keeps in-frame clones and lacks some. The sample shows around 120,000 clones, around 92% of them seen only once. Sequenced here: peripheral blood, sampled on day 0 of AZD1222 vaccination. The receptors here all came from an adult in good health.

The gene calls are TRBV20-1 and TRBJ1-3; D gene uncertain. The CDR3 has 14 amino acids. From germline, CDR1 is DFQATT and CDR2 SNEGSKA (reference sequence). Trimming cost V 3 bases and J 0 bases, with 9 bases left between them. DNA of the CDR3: TGCAGTGCTAGTAGGTCAGGCTCTGGAAACACCATATATTTT. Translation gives CSASRSGSGNTIYF.

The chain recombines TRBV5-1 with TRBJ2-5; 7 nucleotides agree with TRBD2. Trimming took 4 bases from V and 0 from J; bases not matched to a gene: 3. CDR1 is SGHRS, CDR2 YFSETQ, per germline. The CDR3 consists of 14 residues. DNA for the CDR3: TGCGCCAGCAGCGCGGGGGACTACCAAGAGACCCAGTACTTC. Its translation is CASSAGDYQETQYF.

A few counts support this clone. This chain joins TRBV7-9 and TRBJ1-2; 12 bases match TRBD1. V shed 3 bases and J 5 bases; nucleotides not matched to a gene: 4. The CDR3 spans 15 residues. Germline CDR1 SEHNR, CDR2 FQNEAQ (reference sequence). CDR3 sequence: CASSLPGQGAYGYTF. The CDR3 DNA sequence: TGTGCCAGCAGCTTGCCGGGACAGGGGGCGTATGGCTACACCTTC.